This T cell receptor (beta chain) was captured by sequencing in a study of identical twins. Worth noting for this clonotype: Its antigen is still unknown.

Via MiXCR, TCRdb re-called the 5' RACE reads, giving one row per CDR3 protein. The sample has about 470,000 distinct CDR3 sequences, about 24% seen once. Study-level points and caveats: Analyses of zero insertions could be partly confounded by invariant MAIT and iNKT cells.

V trimming: 7 bases; J trimming: 0 bases; junction bases outside the gene matches: 7. The CDR3 runs 15 residues. Per germline, CDR1 DFQATT and CDR2 SNEGSKA (reference sequence). The same sample was also studied in work on T cells expressing NK-cell markers. That investigation notes: Sorted CD3+CD56-NKG2C+, CD3+CD56+NKG2C+ and CD3+CD56+NKG2C- T cells supplied the TCR beta repertoires.

This chain joins TRBV20-1 and TRBJ2-1; 9 bases are shared with TRBD2. Sequenced sample: CD4+ T cells sorted from blood. The receptor was isolated from a woman younger than 35 in good health. The CDR3 loop reads CSVSTSGSSYNEQFF. As DNA, the CDR3 is TGCAGTGTATCGACTAGCGGTAGCTCCTACAATGAGCAGTTCTTC.